The 32 T cell receptor beta chains below were found in one sample sequenced in a study of cytomegalovirus exposure and HLA in healthy donors. The PCR used 60 Vbeta and 13 Jbeta primers. Assay: immunoSEQ multiplex PCR; the TCRdb copy retains only in-frame clones and omits some. The repertoire consists of approximately 130,000 clones, with roughly four fifths occurring once and the leading ten covering roughly 3.1%. Sequenced: PBMCs. The receptors originated from a young man in good health and CMV-seronegative.

DNA of the CDR3: TGTGCCAGCAGTCATCCTGGACAGCCCAACACTGAAGCTTTCTTT. Encoded protein: CASSHPGQPNTEAFF. V is TRBV5-6 and J is TRBJ1-1; maybe TRBD1 (6 bases). In germline, CDR1 is SGHDT, CDR2 YYEEEE. V gave up 5 bases and J gave up 2 bases, with 16 bases separating them. The CDR3 length is 15 residues.

The V gene is TRBV6-5, the J gene TRBJ2-1; 9 bases map to TRBD1. Germline CDR1 is MNHEY and CDR2 is SVGAGI. Trimming took 8 bases from V and 7 from J; bases not matched to a gene: 3. The CDR3 sequence is 12 residues long. The CDR3 region is CASRGTGNEQFF. Written as DNA, the CDR3 is TGTGCCAGCCGCGGGACAGGGAATGAGCAGTTCTTC.

This clone came up a few times. The V gene is TRBV28, the J gene TRBJ1-1; D is unresolved. V was shortened by 9 bases and J by 0 bases, with 14 bases between the two germline ends. Per germline, CDR1 MDHEN and CDR2 SYDVKM. The CDR3 sequence is 14 residues long. The CDR3 nucleotides read TGTGCCAGTGGTCCAGGCCCGATGAACACTGAAGCTTTCTTT. As protein: CASGPGPMNTEAFF.

The chain recombines TRBV28 with TRBJ2-1; possible D gene TRBD2, 6 bases. This CDR3 is 14 amino acids long. Germline V CDR1 and CDR2: MDHEN, SYDVKM. V lost 6 bases and J lost 10, with 19 bases in between. CDR3: CASRLTSWVGEQFF. DNA of the CDR3: TGTGCCAGCAGGCTGACTAGTTGGGTGGGGGAGCAGTTCTTC.

This clone was picked up one time. The chain links TRBV28 to TRBJ1-3; 8 bases match TRBD1. The CDR3 spans 18 residues. The J segment lost 2 bases and the V segment lost 7 bases, leaving 16 bases of the junction unmatched. Germline V gene data show CDR1 as MDHEN and CDR2 as SYDVKM. The CDR3 DNA reads TGTGCCAGCACCCGCCGGACAGGGACCGGATACCCTGGAAACACCATATATTTT. This sequence encodes CASTRRTGTGYPGNTIYF. Drawing the rest from reference TRBV28 and TRBJ1-3, the complete variable domain is DVKVTQSSRYLVKRTGEKVFLECVQDMDHENMFWYRQDPGLGLRLIYFSYDVKMKEKGDIPEGYSVSREKKERFSLILESASTNQTSMYLCASTRRTGTGYPGNTIYFGEGSWLTVV.

This clone was counted a few times. A read error is likely, as this CDR3 ends without the conserved phenylalanine or tryptophan. The V call is TRBV30, the J call TRBJ2-3; 11 bases map to TRBD2. Trimming cost V 2 bases and J 4 bases; bases outside gene matches: 8. This CDR3 is 16 amino acids long. Germline V gene data show CDR1 as GTSNPN and CDR2 as SVGIG (reference sequence). The chain's CDR3 is CAWSNSGGAAPDTQYV. The DNA for the CDR3 is TGTGCCTGGAGTAATAGCGGGGGGGCGGCCCCAGATACGCAGTATGTT.

The chain employs TRBV7-2 and TRBJ1-1; D call uncertain. This CDR3 spans 13 amino acids. Looked up from germline, CDR1 is SGHTA and CDR2 is FQGNSA. V was cut by 2 bases and J by 7 bases, with 11 bases left in between. The CDR3 spells CASSLISEGEAFF. For the CDR3, the DNA is TGTGCCAGCAGCTTAATTAGCGAGGGTGAAGCTTTCTTT.

The V gene is TRBV7-3, the J gene TRBJ2-1; TRBD2 matches 9 bases. The CDR3 loop spans 15 amino acids. Looked up from germline, CDR1 is SGHTA and CDR2 is FQGTGA. Trimming at V came to 2 bases and at J to 4 bases, leaving 3 bases not matched to a gene. CDR3 sequence reads: CASSLLLAGYNEQFF. Written as DNA, the CDR3 is TGTGCCAGCAGCTTATTGCTAGCGGGGTACAATGAGCAGTTCTTC.

The count of this clone is one. The gene calls are TRBV4-1 and TRBJ1-2; weak D call: TRBD1 (5 bases). The CDR3 has 16 amino acids. Germline V gene lookup returns CDR1 MGHRA and CDR2 YSYEKL. V gave up 2 bases and J gave up 4 bases, with 17 bases separating them. CDR3 bases: TGCGCCAGCAGCCAACCCCCGCAGGGCGTCCCCTATGGCTACACCTTC. It is translated as CASSQPPQGVPYGYTF.

The rearrangement links TRBV6-1 to TRBJ2-2; TRBD1 matches at 9 bases. With V trimmed by 5 bases and J by 4 bases, 5 bases remained unmatched. Germline V CDR1 and CDR2: MNHNS, SASEGT. The CDR3 has 15 amino acids. For the CDR3, the DNA is TGTGCCAGCAGTTTGACAGGGGGTGGCACCGGGGAGCTGTTTTTT. This codes for CASSLTGGGTGELFF.

The J gene is TRBJ2-2, the V gene TRBV6-5; 8 nucleotides match TRBD2. The CDR3 contains 15 residues. V shed 10 bases, J shed 4 bases, and the junction held 11 bases outside the gene matches. CDR1 is MNHEY, CDR2 SVGAGI, per germline. The CDR3 is CATFSGGRITGELFF. The CDR3 region has the DNA TGTGCCACCTTCTCGGGGGGGCGCATCACCGGGGAGCTGTTTTTT.

V is TRBV27 and J is TRBJ1-1; D is uncertain. Trimming stripped 3 bases from V and 2 bases from J, with 13 bases between. Looked up from germline, CDR1 is MNHEY and CDR2 is SMNVEV (reference sequence). The CDR3 is 15 amino acids. In DNA, the CDR3 is TGTGCCAGCAGTTTTTCTAGGCAGTCAAACACTGAAGCTTTCTTT. The encoded protein is CASSFSRQSNTEAFF.

The gene calls are TRBV29-1 and TRBJ2-2, with 8 positions matching TRBD2. There are 15 residues in the CDR3. Germline V lookup: CDR1 SQVTM, CDR2 ANQGSEA. V shed 2 bases and J 6 bases; nucleotides not matched to a gene: 8. CDR3 residues: CSVELRGGLAGELFF. The DNA of the CDR3 is TGCAGCGTTGAATTACGGGGGGGCTTGGCCGGGGAGCTGTTTTTT.

The chain has TRBV9 and TRBJ2-3; 8 bases agree with TRBD2. Germline V gene lookup returns CDR1 SGDLS and CDR2 YYNGEE. This CDR3 contains 16 residues. Trimming took 3 bases from V and 5 from J; bases not matched to a gene: 11. The CDR3 DNA reads as TGTGCCAGCAGCGCATCGGCCGGACTAGCAGGAGATACGCAGTATTTT. Its protein is CASSASAGLAGDTQYF.

The gene calls are TRBV30 and TRBJ2-3; D is undetermined. Trimming took 0 bases from V and 6 from J, leaving 10 bases between them. This CDR3 is 13 amino acids long. Germline loops: CDR1 GTSNPN, CDR2 SVGIG (reference sequence). CDR3 DNA: TGTGCCTGGAGTGTAGGAGCGACCGATACGCAGTATTTT. This sequence encodes CAWSVGATDTQYF.

The CDR3 loop reads CASSGQGRYEQYF. The CDR3 region has the DNA TGTGCCAGCAGTGGGCAGGGTAGGTACGAGCAGTACTTC. The chain couples TRBV13 to TRBJ2-7; possibly TRBD1 for D (5 bases). The germline V and J ends were trimmed by 6 bases and 4 bases, with 13 bases remaining between them. The CDR3 contains 13 residues. Germline V gene lookup returns CDR1 PRHDT and CDR2 FYEKMQ (reference sequence). Supplemented by reference TRBV13 and TRBJ2-7, the full variable domain reads AAGVIQSPRHLIKEKRETATLKCYPIPRHDTVYWYQQGPGQDPQFLISFYEKMQSDKGSIPDRFSAQQFSDYHSELNMSSLELGDSALYFCASSGQGRYEQYFGPGTRLTVT.

This clone was seen a few times. The rearrangement links TRBV28 to TRBJ2-1; a possible D gene is TRBD1 (6 bases). Germline V gene data show CDR1 as MDHEN and CDR2 as SYDVKM. Between the trimmed V and J ends, which lost 6 bases and 0 bases, there was a span of 15 bases. The CDR3 spans 16 residues. The CDR3 sequence: CASSRPTGDSYNEQFF. The DNA for the CDR3 is TGTGCCAGCAGCCGCCCGACAGGTGACTCCTACAATGAGCAGTTCTTC.

This clone was counted a few times. This chain links TRBV5-1 with TRBJ2-2; 13 nucleotides line up with TRBD2. Per germline, CDR1 SGHRS and CDR2 YFSETQ. V lost 5 bases and J lost 7; bases outside the gene matches: 5. This CDR3 comprises 15 residues. CDR3 DNA sequence: TGCGCCAGCAGAGAAGGGACTAGCGGGATCGGGGAGCTGTTTTTT. Translating gives CASREGTSGIGELFF.

V usage is TRBV7-3 and J usage is TRBJ2-5; 7 bases fit TRBD2. The junction had 8 bases not matched to a gene; V was cut back by 5 bases and J by 5 bases. The length of the CDR3 is 14 residues. The germline gives CDR1 SGHTA, CDR2 FQGTGA. The CDR3 DNA reads as TGTGCCAGCAGCCTGAGCGGGACTATGGAGACCCAGTACTTC. It is translated as CASSLSGTMETQYF.

The chain recombines TRBV27 with TRBJ1-2, with TRBD1 matching 7 bases. V lost 6 bases to trimming and J lost 8 bases; unmatched junction nucleotides: 12. Germline V lookup: CDR1 MNHEY, CDR2 SMNVEV (reference sequence). The CDR3 covers 14 residues. The CDR3 loop is CASSLKGAVGGYTF. Written as DNA, the CDR3 is TGTGCCAGCAGCTTAAAGGGGGCGGTTGGGGGCTACACCTTC.

V usage is TRBV6-4 and J usage is TRBJ1-1; D remains unclear. Trimming took off 4 bases at V and 3 bases at J, with 9 bases between the two ends. The germline CDR1 and CDR2 sequences are MRHNA and SNTAGT. The CDR3 contains 13 residues. The DNA for the CDR3 is TGTGCCAGCAGTGTCGAGAGTGACACTGAAGCTTTCTTT. Protein product: CASSVESDTEAFF.

There are a few counts of this clone. The chain uses TRBV19 and TRBJ1-5; D gene uncertain. Trimming removed 1 base from V and 5 bases from J, with 9 bases in between. CDR1 and CDR2 from the germline V gene are LNHDA and SQIVND (reference sequence). The CDR3 runs 14 residues. DNA of the CDR3: TGTGCCAGTAGTATAGTTGGCGGGCATCAGCCCCAGCATTTT. This sequence encodes CASSIVGGHQPQHF.

In this sample, this clone turned up once. The DNA of the CDR3 is TGTGCCAGCAGCTCGGTAGGGACAGGGATCTACGAGCAGTACTTC. Protein product: CASSSVGTGIYEQYF. The rearrangement uses TRBV7-9 and TRBJ2-7; the match to TRBD1 covers 9 bases. The CDR3 is 15 residues long. The germline gives CDR1 SEHNR, CDR2 FQNEAQ (reference sequence). The V segment lost 4 bases and the J segment 3 bases; nucleotides outside the gene matches: 7.

The chain links TRBV30 to TRBJ1-5, with unresolved D. The V end was cut by 0 bases, the J end by 2 bases, with 8 bases between. Germline-derived CDR1 and CDR2 are GTSNPN and SVGIG (reference sequence). The CDR3 sequence is 14 residues long. The CDR3 bases are TGTGCCTGGAGTGTACAAGTGGGCAATCAGCCCCAGCATTTT. This sequence encodes CAWSVQVGNQPQHF. Filled out from reference TRBV30 and TRBJ1-5, the complete variable domain reads SQTIHQWPATLVQPVGSPLSLECTVEGTSNPNLYWYRQAAGRGLQLLFYSVGIGQISSEVPQNLSASRPQDRQFILSSKKLLLSDSGFYLCAWSVQVGNQPQHFGDGTRLSIL.

The chain is built from TRBV10-3 and TRBJ1-2; 7 nucleotides line up with TRBD1. There are 14 residues in the CDR3. The V gene's germline CDR1 is ENHRY and CDR2 SYGVKD. With V trimmed by 3 bases and J by 7 bases, 8 bases remained unmatched. The CDR3 spells CAISDPNRGVGYTF. The CDR3 bases are TGTGCCATCAGTGACCCCAACAGGGGTGTTGGCTACACCTTC.

This clone has a handful of counts. The J gene is TRBJ1-1, the V gene TRBV2; tentative D call: TRBD1 (5 bases). V was clipped by 5 bases and J by 1 base, with 8 bases between them. Per the germline V gene, CDR1 is SNHLY and CDR2 is FYNNEI. The CDR3 spans 13 residues. CDR3 in amino acids: CASSTTENTEAFF. CDR3 bases: TGTGCCAGCAGTACGACAGAGAACACTGAAGCTTTCTTT.

The chain combines TRBV4-2 with TRBJ2-7; 7 nucleotides line up with TRBD1. From germline, CDR1 is LGHNA and CDR2 YNFKEQ. The CDR3 consists of 14 residues. The V gene end was trimmed by 6 bases and the J gene end by 3 bases; junction bases not matched to a gene: 8. The CDR3: CASSLPGQSYEQYF. CDR3 sequence (DNA): TGTGCCAGCAGTCTTCCGGGACAGAGCTACGAGCAGTACTTC.

The chain uses TRBV28 and TRBJ1-5, with TRBD1 as a possible D gene (5 bases). Germline V gives CDR1 MDHEN, CDR2 SYDVKM. CDR3 length: 13 residues. With 6 bases removed from V and 7 bases from J, the gap between germline ends came to 13 bases. The CDR3 sequence is CASRGLTYQPQHF. The CDR3 DNA sequence: TGTGCCAGCAGGGGGCTGACCTACCAGCCCCAGCATTTT. Filled out from reference TRBV28 and TRBJ1-5, the complete variable domain reads DVKVTQSSRYLVKRTGEKVFLECVQDMDHENMFWYRQDPGLGLRLIYFSYDVKMKEKGDIPEGYSVSREKKERFSLILESASTNQTSMYLCASRGLTYQPQHFGDGTRLSIL.

V is TRBV4-3 and J is TRBJ2-7; D is perhaps TRBD2 (6 bases). Germline CDR1 reads LGHNA; CDR2 reads YSLEER. This CDR3 spans 14 amino acids. Trimming cost V 0 bases and J 6 bases, with 12 bases left between them. The CDR3 reads CASSQDPQGGEQYF. The CDR3 coding sequence is TGCGCCAGCAGCCAAGATCCCCAGGGAGGCGAGCAGTACTTC.

The J gene is TRBJ2-1, the V gene TRBV4-2; TRBD2 matches 10 bases. Germline V CDR1 and CDR2: LGHNA, YNFKEQ. J gave up 1 base and V 1 base, and 7 bases lay outside the gene matches. This CDR3 region has 18 residues. The CDR3 region has the DNA TGTGCCAGCAGCCAAGTGGGTTTTAGCGGGGGGTCCTACAATGAGCAGTTCTTC. Protein: CASSQVGFSGGSYNEQFF.

This clone has just a few counts. The chain uses TRBV5-6 and TRBJ1-1; possibly TRBD1 for D (5 bases). The CDR3 covers 15 residues. Trimming took off 4 bases at V and 5 bases at J, with 18 bases between the two ends. Germline assignment: CDR1 SGHDT and CDR2 YYEEEE. The chain's CDR3 is CASSPGVGEETEAFF. The CDR3 region has the DNA TGTGCCAGCAGCCCAGGAGTAGGGGAGGAGACTGAAGCTTTCTTT. Drawing the rest from reference TRBV5-6 and TRBJ1-1, the complete variable domain is DAGVTQSPTHLIKTRGQQVTLRCSPKSGHDTVSWYQQALGQGPQFIFQYYEEEERQRGNFPDRFSGHQFPNYSSELNVNALLLGDSALYLCASSPGVGEETEAFFGQGTRLTVV.

This clone was seen a handful of times. CDR3 protein: CASSQESGVAGGDEQYF. The CDR3 DNA reads as TGCGCCAGCAGCCAAGAATCGGGAGTCGCGGGAGGCGACGAGCAGTACTTC. V usage is TRBV4-1 and J usage is TRBJ2-7, with TRBD2 identical over 8 bases. Germline CDR1 is MGHRA and CDR2 is YSYEKL. The V and J ends lost 0 bases and 5 bases, in that order; junction bases with no gene match: 12. The CDR3 consists of 17 residues.